This T cell receptor beta chain was sequenced for a study of T cell responses to AZD1222 COVID-19 vaccine. Notes on this clone: The target antigen is unknown.

TCRdb's copy holds only in-frame clones and misses some; the assay was immunoSEQ multiplex PCR. The profile shows 120,000 to 150,000 clones, around 90% of them singletons. General study points: Reports indicate that nearly half of spike-specific TCRs are directed at unmutated variant regions.

Trimming took 4 bases from V and 5 from J, leaving 17 bases between them. This CDR3 has 15 amino acids. Germline lookup yields CDR1 KGHSH and CDR2 LQKENI. This clonotype was sampled from an adult who received the MenACWY meningococcal vaccine as a control. Material: peripheral blood, obtained 28 days after the second dose of the MenACWY control vaccine. This chain links TRBV18 with TRBJ2-5; D is undetermined. The CDR3 loop is CASSQSRSTWETQYF. The CDR3 DNA is TGTGCCAGCTCACAGTCTCGGTCTACGTGGGAGACCCAGTACTTC.